This T cell receptor beta chain emerged from a study of shared clonotypes between healthy human individuals. Using immunoSEQ multiplex PCR, the repertoire was profiled, and TCRdb retains in-frame clones only, with some absent. The sample consists of approximately 640,000 clones, 72% of them appearing once. CDR1 is SGHDN and CDR2 is FVKESK in the germline V gene. The CDR3 covers 18 residues. The germline V and J ends were trimmed by 2 bases and 9 bases, with 28 bases remaining between them. The sequencing input was memory CD4+ T cells sorted from blood. Subset here: CD45RA-negative fraction. The clonotype originates from a woman in her twenties or thirties in good health. The chain links TRBV14 to TRBJ2-5, with D possibly being TRBD1 or TRBD2 (6 bases each). CDR3 amino acids: CASSQFSFRTGASRAQYF. The CDR3 nucleotides are TGTGCCAGCAGCCAATTTTCGTTTCGGACGGGGGCGAGTAGGGCCCAGTACTTC.